The following is a TCR beta chain sequence with its context. Antigen unknown. The data are from a study of T-cell memory formation after mild COVID-19. After 5'RACE with constant-segment primers, TCR alpha and TCR beta cDNA libraries carrying sample barcodes and UMIs were obtained. MiXCR, run by TCRdb on the 5' RACE reads, gives a single entry per CDR3 protein. The sample shows about 280,000 distinct CDR3 sequences, roughly 8.2% of them seen only once. General study points: There was a balanced CD4/CD8 profile in clones contracting day 15 to 85, and later expanders leaned CD4+. SARS-CoV-2 specificity was not confirmed for second-wave clones peaking on day 37.

The CDR3 has 14 amino acids. Trimming left V 5 bases short and J 4 bases short, with 15 bases between. Germline V gene lookup returns CDR1 DFQATT and CDR2 SNEGSKA (reference sequence). The V and J genes are TRBV20-1 and TRBJ2-1; perhaps TRBD2 as D (6 bases). The sequenced material came from PBMCs or a T cell subset sorted from them (not recorded which). This TCR derives from a man younger than 35 who had mild COVID-19 (a few samples of this study predate the infection). Cell type and time point are not known. The CDR3 coding sequence is TGCAGTGCTCATCCGGGGCGGGGATACAATGAGCAGTTCTTC. Translating gives CSAHPGRGYNEQFF.